These 16 T cell receptor beta chains originate from one sample sequenced in a study of neurological immune-mediated disorders. TCRdb itself ran the 5' RACE reads through MiXCR, one entry per CDR3 protein. The data hold tens of thousands of distinct CDR3 sequences, with under 13% observed a single time. Sequenced sample: PBMCs. These TCRs come from a woman aged 40-49 years with HTLV-1-associated myelopathy (HAM/TSP).

Regarding this clonotype: This sequence may be a read error, since a much larger clone differs from it by one base. The chain recombines TRBV7-2 with TRBJ1-6; D perhaps matches TRBD1 (6 bases). The CDR3 sequence is 16 residues long. V was shortened by 5 bases and J by 15 bases, with 26 bases between the two germline ends. CDR1 and CDR2 (germline): SGHTA, FQGNSA. The CDR3 spells CASSPHLTGYTAHLHF. CDR3 nucleotides: TGTGCCAGCAGCCCCCACCTCACAGGGTATACAGCACACCTCCACTTT.

This clonotype was observed at least ten times. The chain is built from TRBV19 and TRBJ2-5, with a weak D call TRBD1 (5 bases). CDR3 size: 14 residues. Trimming shortened V by 5 bases and J by 0 bases, and 10 bases separated the two germline ends. In germline, CDR1 is LNHDA, CDR2 SQIVND (reference sequence). CDR3 nucleotides: TGTGCCAGTAGTGGCCACAGGAACCAAGAGACCCAGTACTTC. Its protein is CASSGHRNQETQYF. The entire variable domain, with the rest obtained from reference TRBV19 and TRBJ2-5, is as follows: DGGITQSPKYLFRKEGQNVTLSCEQNLNHDAMYWYRQDPGQGLRLIYYSQIVNDFQKGDIAEGYSVSREKKESFPLTVTSAQKNPTAFYLCASSGHRNQETQYFGPGTRLLVL.

This clonotype was counted at least ten times. The chain employs TRBV7-9 and TRBJ1-4; D is possibly TRBD1 (5 bases). CDR1 is SEHNR and CDR2 is FQNEAQ in the germline V gene (reference sequence). V was trimmed by 5 bases and J by 5 bases, leaving 12 bases between them. The CDR3 is made up of 14 amino acids. This CDR3 reads CASSPTDRNEKLFF. The DNA of the CDR3 is TGTGCCAGCAGCCCGACTGACAGAAATGAAAAACTGTTTTTT.

This clonotype has at least ten counts. The V and J genes are TRBV7-8 and TRBJ1-2; tentative D call: TRBD1 (6 bases). Germline lookup yields CDR1 SGHVS and CDR2 FQNEAQ. The V end lost 8 bases, the J end lost 8 bases, and 24 bases lay between the germline ends. CDR3 length: 15 amino acids. CDR3 DNA sequence: TGTGCCAGCGGGGGGCCGGGTGCCAGGATTCGCGGCTACACCTTC. It codes for CASGGPGARIRGYTF.

This clonotype was counted ten times or more. The chain combines TRBV20-1 with TRBJ2-7; TRBD2 agrees at 10 bases. The CDR3 length is 15 residues. Germline V gene data show CDR1 as DFQATT and CDR2 as SNEGSKA (reference sequence). J gave up 2 bases and V 7 bases, and 11 bases lay outside the gene matches. The CDR3 region is CSVLTTSGVAYEQYF. CDR3 DNA sequence: TGCAGTGTTCTCACTACTAGCGGGGTCGCCTACGAGCAGTACTTC.

The chain couples TRBV7-3 to TRBJ2-1; D unresolved. The germline CDR1 and CDR2 sequences are SGHTA and FQGTGA. CDR3 length: 16 amino acids. V lost 2 bases, J lost 1 base, and 12 bases lay in between. The CDR3 here is CASSLFRTESYNEQFF. As DNA, the CDR3 is TGTGCCAGCAGCTTATTCAGAACAGAATCCTACAATGAGCAGTTCTTC. Full variable domain (outside the CDR3, taken from reference TRBV7-3 and TRBJ2-1): GAGVSQTPSNKVTEKGKYVELRCDPISGHTALYWYRQSLGQGPEFLIYFQGTGAADDSGLPNDRFFAVRPEGSVSTLKIQRTERGDSAVYLCASSLFRTESYNEQFFGPGTRLTVL.

This clonotype appeared many times. J is TRBJ1-6 and V is TRBV6-5; TRBD1 is a possible D gene (5 bases). CDR1 and CDR2 from the germline V gene are MNHEY and SVGAGI. The CDR3 contains 17 residues. Between the trimmed V and J ends, which lost 6 bases and 5 bases, there was a span of 20 bases. DNA for the CDR3: TGTGCCAGCAGCTCGGGGGAGGGAGGAATCGATAATTCACCCCTCCACTTT. This encodes CASSSGEGGIDNSPLHF.

This clonotype was detected ten times or more. The chain carries TRBV21-1 and TRBJ1-1; the D call in the table, TRBD1, was not verified against the DNA. TRBV21-1 is a known pseudogene. This CDR3 is built from 16 residues. The CDR3 loop is CASAKTGIGLNTEAFF. Here the CDR3 DNA reads TGTGCCAGCGCCAAGACAGGAATCGGTCTTAACACTGAAGCTTTCTTT.

This clonotype was observed at least ten times. The V and J genes are TRBV5-1 and TRBJ2-1, with D maybe TRBD2 (6 bases). The CDR3 is 18 amino acids. The V gene lost 1 base and the J gene lost 4 bases, with 21 bases spanning the gap. From germline, CDR1 is SGHRS and CDR2 YFSETQ. CDR3 protein: CASSLIQTGDPRYNEQFF. The CDR3 coding sequence is TGCGCCAGCAGCTTGATTCAGACGGGGGACCCTCGGTACAATGAGCAGTTCTTC.

The gene calls are TRBV10-1 and TRBJ2-4, with D possibly being TRBD1 (5 bases). Germline V gene data show CDR1 as WNHNN and CDR2 as SYGVQD (reference sequence). The V end lost 0 bases, the J end lost 11 bases, and 11 bases lay between the germline ends. The CDR3 runs 13 residues. The CDR3 DNA is TGCGCCAGCAGTGAGTCAGGGGATAACGTTCAGTACTTC. Its translation: CASSESGDNVQYF.

In this sample, this clonotype turned up many times. The gene calls are TRBV6-1 and TRBJ1-2; 7 bases match TRBD1. V was clipped by 2 bases and J by 0 bases; unmatched bases: 3. The CDR3 length is 15 residues. Germline V gives CDR1 MNHNS, CDR2 SASEGT. This chain's CDR3 is CASSEPTGPNYGYTF. The CDR3 DNA reads TGTGCCAGCAGTGAACCGACAGGGCCTAACTATGGCTACACCTTC.

This clonotype was seen at least ten times. V is TRBV12-3 or TRBV12-4 and J is TRBJ2-3; 10 nucleotides match TRBD2. V gave up 5 bases and J gave up 2 bases; unmatched junction bases: 7. The CDR3 covers 16 residues. The CDR3 region has the DNA TGTGCCAGCAGTGAGCGGGGGGGCCCGTACACAGATACGCAGTATTTT. Encoded protein: CASSERGGPYTDTQYF.

This clonotype was found many times. The chain uses TRBV5-1 and TRBJ1-1; D possibly corresponds to TRBD1 (5 bases). CDR1 and CDR2 (germline): SGHRS, YFSETQ. V lost 3 bases, J lost 2 bases, and 14 bases lay in between. The CDR3 has 15 amino acids. CDR3 region: CASSSWGSPNTEAFF. The CDR3 DNA sequence: TGCGCCAGCAGCTCCTGGGGGTCGCCAAACACTGAAGCTTTCTTT.

This clonotype was observed at least ten times. The chain is built from TRBV7-2 and TRBJ2-2; TRBD2 might be the D (6 bases). This CDR3 region has 15 residues. Germline CDR1 is SGHTA and CDR2 is FQGNSA. The V end lost 2 bases, the J end lost 2 bases, and 9 bases lay between the germline ends. The CDR3 DNA is TGTGCCAGCAGCTTACGGGGGTCAAACACCGGGGAGCTGTTTTTT. Amino acids: CASSLRGSNTGELFF. Complete variable domain (other parts from reference TRBV7-2 and TRBJ2-2): GAGVSQSPSNKVTEKGKDVELRCDPISGHTALYWYRQSLGQGLEFLIYFQGNSAPDKSGLPSDRFSAERTGGSVSTLTIQRTQQEDSAVYLCASSLRGSNTGELFFGEGSRLTVL.

The sample holds many counts of this clonotype. This chain links TRBV20-1 with TRBJ2-5, with D possibly matching TRBD2 (5 bases). Trimming removed 6 bases from V and 4 bases from J, with 15 bases in between. The CDR3 is made up of 13 amino acids. Germline CDR1 and CDR2: DFQATT and SNEGSKA (reference sequence). CDR3 region: CSAQLPSGETQYF. In DNA form, the CDR3 reads TGCAGTGCCCAGCTACCCAGCGGAGAGACCCAGTACTTC.

This clonotype came up many times. The gene calls are TRBV21-1 and TRBJ2-3; the table's D gene call, TRBD1, was not cross checked with the DNA. TRBV21-1 is described as a pseudogene. The CDR3 runs 17 residues. CDR3 residues: CASSTPVGQPSTDTQYF. CDR3 nucleotides: TGTGCCAGCAGCACTCCTGTGGGACAGCCGAGCACAGATACGCAGTATTTT.